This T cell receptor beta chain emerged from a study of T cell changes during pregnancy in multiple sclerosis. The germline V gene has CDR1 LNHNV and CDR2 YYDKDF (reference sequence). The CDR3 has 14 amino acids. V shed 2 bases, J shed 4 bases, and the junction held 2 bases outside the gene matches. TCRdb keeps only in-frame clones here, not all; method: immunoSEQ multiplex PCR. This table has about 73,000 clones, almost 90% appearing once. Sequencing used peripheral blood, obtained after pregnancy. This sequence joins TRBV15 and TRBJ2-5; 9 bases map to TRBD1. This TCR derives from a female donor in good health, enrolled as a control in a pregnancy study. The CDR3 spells CATSRPGQGETQYF. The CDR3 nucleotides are TGTGCCACCAGCAGACCGGGACAGGGAGAGACCCAGTACTTC.